This T cell receptor beta chain was identified during a study of blood T cell repertoires in COVID-19. This clone was seen only a few times. The table came from immunoSEQ multiplex PCR; TCRdb's copy has only in-frame clones and leaves some out. Altogether over 200,000 clones are present, roughly 90% being singletons, with the ten largest covering roughly 15%. The CDR3 length is 15 residues. In germline, CDR1 is MNHEY, CDR2 SMNVEV (reference sequence). Trimming removed 6 bases from V and 12 bases from J, with 23 bases in between. Specimen: PBMCs or T cells enriched from blood (not recorded which). The clonotype originates from a man younger than 45 who had been exposed to COVID-19. This sequence joins TRBV27 and TRBJ2-2; D possibly corresponds to TRBD1 (5 bases). The CDR3 DNA follows: TGTGCCAGCAGCCCCGCCCGCCGGGCAATGGGGCAGCTGTTTTTT. It translates to CASSPARRAMGQLFF.